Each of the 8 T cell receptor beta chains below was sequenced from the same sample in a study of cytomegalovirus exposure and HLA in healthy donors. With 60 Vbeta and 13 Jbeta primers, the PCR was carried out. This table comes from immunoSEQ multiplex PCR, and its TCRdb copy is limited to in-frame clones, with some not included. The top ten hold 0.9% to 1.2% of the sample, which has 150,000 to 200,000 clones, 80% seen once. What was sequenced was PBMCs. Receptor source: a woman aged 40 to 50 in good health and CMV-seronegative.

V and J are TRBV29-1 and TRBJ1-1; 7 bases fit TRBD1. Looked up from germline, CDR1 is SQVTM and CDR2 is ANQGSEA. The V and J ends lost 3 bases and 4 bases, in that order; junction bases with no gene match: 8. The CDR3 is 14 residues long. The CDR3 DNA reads TGCAGCGTTGACACGACAGGGTTCGCCACTGAAGCTTTCTTT. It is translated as CSVDTTGFATEAFF.

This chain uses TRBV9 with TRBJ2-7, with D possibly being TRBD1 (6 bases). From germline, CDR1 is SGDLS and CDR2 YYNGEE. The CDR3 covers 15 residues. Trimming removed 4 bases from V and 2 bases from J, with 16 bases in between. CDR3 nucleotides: TGTGCCAGCAGCTCCAACCCGACAGGCCCCTACGAGCAGTACTTC. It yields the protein CASSSNPTGPYEQYF.

CDR3: CASSPSGRSYNEQFF. In DNA, the CDR3 is TGTGCCAGCAGCCCTAGCGGACGCTCCTACAATGAGCAGTTCTTC. The V call is TRBV7-9, the J call TRBJ2-1, with 7 bases aligning to TRBD2. The trim removed 5 bases at V and 0 bases at J, leaving 4 bases unmatched. CDR1 and CDR2 (germline): SEHNR, FQNEAQ (reference sequence). The CDR3 has 15 residues.

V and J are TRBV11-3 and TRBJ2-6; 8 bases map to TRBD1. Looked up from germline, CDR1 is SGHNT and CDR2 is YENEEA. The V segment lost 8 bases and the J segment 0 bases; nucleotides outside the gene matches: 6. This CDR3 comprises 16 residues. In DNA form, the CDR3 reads TGTGCCAGCGGAAGACAGGGGAGCTCTGGGGCCAACGTCCTGACTTTC. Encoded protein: CASGRQGSSGANVLTF.

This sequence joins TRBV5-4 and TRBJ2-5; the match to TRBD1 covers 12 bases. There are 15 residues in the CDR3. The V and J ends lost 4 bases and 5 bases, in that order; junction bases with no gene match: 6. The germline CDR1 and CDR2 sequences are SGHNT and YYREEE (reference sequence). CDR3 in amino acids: CASSPGTGGEETQYF. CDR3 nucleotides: TGTGCCAGCAGCCCGGGGACAGGGGGCGAGGAGACCCAGTACTTC.

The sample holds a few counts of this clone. The CDR3 DNA follows: TGTGCCAGCAGAGGGGGCAATGAGGACACTGAAGCTTTCTTT. Its translation is CASRGGNEDTEAFF. V is TRBV6-1 and J is TRBJ1-1, with TRBD1 matching 7 bases. Germline V CDR1 and CDR2: MNHNS, SASEGT. The ends lost 6 bases at V and 3 bases at J; junction bases unmatched: 7. The CDR3 runs to 14 residues.

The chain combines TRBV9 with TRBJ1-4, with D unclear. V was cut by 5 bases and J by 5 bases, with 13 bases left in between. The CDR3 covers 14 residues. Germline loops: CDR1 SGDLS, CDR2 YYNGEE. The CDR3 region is CASSYAGSNEKLFF. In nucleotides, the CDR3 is TGTGCCAGCAGTTACGCCGGTTCCAATGAAAAACTGTTTTTT.

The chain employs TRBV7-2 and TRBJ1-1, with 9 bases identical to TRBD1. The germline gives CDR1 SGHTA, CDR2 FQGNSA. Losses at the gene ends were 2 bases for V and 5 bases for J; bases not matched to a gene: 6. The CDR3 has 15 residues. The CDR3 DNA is TGTGCCAGCAGCTTAACATGGACAGGGGTTACTGAAGCTTTCTTT. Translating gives CASSLTWTGVTEAFF.